Listed here is a single TCR beta chain. Antigen specificity is unknown. The sample comes from a study of cytomegalovirus exposure and HLA in healthy donors. Study details: HLA-typed donors were the source of about 90 million unique TCRs held in an early data release.

Germline lookup yields CDR1 SGHNT and CDR2 YYREEE (reference sequence). This CDR3 comprises 16 residues. Deletions cut 1 base from V and 5 bases from J, with 15 bases between. Broader study findings: Analysis was performed later, and it showed HLA-associated TCR beta chains to be more clonally expanded than equally common others.

PCR used 60 Vbeta primers and 13 Jbeta primers. The protocol was immunoSEQ multiplex PCR, while the TCRdb copy is restricted to in-frame clones and leaves out a portion. The sample shows approximately 200,000 clones, around 81% of them seen only once. The chain is built from TRBV5-4 and TRBJ2-2, with D tentatively TRBD1 (6 bases). This TCR derives from a man aged 25 to 40 in good health and CMV-seronegative. The source material was PBMCs. The CDR3 loop reads CASSLITQGGTGELFF. The CDR3 coding sequence is TGTGCCAGCAGCTTGATAACACAGGGTGGGACCGGGGAGCTGTTTTTT.